This T cell receptor (beta chain) was sequenced in a study of cytomegalovirus exposure and HLA in healthy donors. About this clone itself: The antigen remains undetermined.

With 4 bases removed from V and 1 base from J, the gap between germline ends came to 11 bases. The CDR3 covers 13 residues. Germline V gene sequence: CDR1 GTSNPN, CDR2 SVGIG (reference sequence). General observations from the study: The dataset shows that most TCR sequences were rare, while some public TCRs occurred in many donors. Roughly uniform depth of sequencing across donors was assumed in presence/absence analyses. Later analysis placed DRB1 highest and HLA-C lowest in TCR association rates, which differed by HLA locus.

A multiplex PCR was run with 60 Vbeta primers and 13 Jbeta primers. Using immunoSEQ multiplex PCR, the repertoire was profiled, and TCRdb retains in-frame clones only, with some absent. Recorded for this sample: 100,000 to 150,000 clones. The origin of this receptor is a man aged 18 to 29 in good health and CMV-seronegative. The sample taken for sequencing was PBMCs. The V gene is TRBV30, the J gene TRBJ2-7; D possibly corresponds to TRBD1 (6 bases). The CDR3 coding sequence is TGTGCCTGGAAGGGGACACAATCCTACGAGCAGTACTTC. As protein: CAWKGTQSYEQYF.